This TCR beta chain was found in a study of Ad26.COV2.S vaccination and SARS-CoV-2 variants. Stated treatment: 15 to 20 received Ad26.COV2.S at low or high dose, single or two shots; about 5 received placebo; per-sample allocation not given. Each sample was drawn 63 days after the first injection (of vaccine or placebo). The CDR3 is made up of 13 amino acids. V lost 2 bases and J lost 4, with 6 bases in between. Germline values: CDR1 MNHEY, CDR2 SVGEGT. Generated by immunoSEQ multiplex PCR, the TCRdb table keeps only in-frame clones and is missing some. The sample holds some 640,000 clones; 89% are singletons and the top ten take roughly 1.5%.

V and J are TRBV6-2 or TRBV6-3 and TRBJ1-5; no clear D gene. The material was peripheral blood, obtained in a trial of Ad26.COV2.S vaccine versus placebo. The source of this sequence is a person between 18 and 60 years old who received the Ad26.COV2.S COVID-19 vaccine or a placebo. CDR3 nucleotide sequence: TGTGCCAGCAGTTACACCGATAATCAGCCCCAGCATTTT. It specifies CASSYTDNQPQHF.